This T cell receptor (beta chain) appears in the sequencing data of a study of response to subunit inactivated influenza vaccine. The V gene's germline CDR1 is SQVTM and CDR2 ANQGSEA. The CDR3 has 13 residues. With V trimmed by 3 bases and J by 0 bases, 2 bases remained unmatched. MiXCR, applied by TCRdb to the RT-PCR reads, yields one record per CDR3 protein. This table holds more than 400,000 distinct CDR3 sequences, roughly 7.9% found once. This clonotype was seen a handful of times. The rearrangement joins TRBV29-1 to TRBJ2-7, with 7 positions matching TRBD2. This TCR was recovered from a man between 50 and 69 years old who received an inactivated influenza vaccine. The material was PBMCs from blood, obtained about 23 months after vaccination. This CDR3 reads CSVEGEGSYEQYF. The CDR3 coding sequence is TGCAGCGTTGAGGGGGAGGGCTCCTACGAGCAGTACTTC.